This TCR beta chain was observed in a study of T cell responses to AZD1222 COVID-19 vaccine. Overall study results and limits: Most donors were white British, females outnumbered males, and clonal diversity was possibly underestimated. When two AZD1222 doses had been given, Spike-specific TCR breadth and depth rose. Researchers took repertoire samples only after the peak T cell response had come. Spike regions recognized by vaccine-associated CD4 TCRs spanned the protein, led by 160-218 and 743-854.

This table comes from immunoSEQ multiplex PCR, and its TCRdb copy is limited to in-frame clones, with some not included. The profile shows about 120,000 clones, less than 95% of them singletons. CDR1 is SGHRS, CDR2 YFSETQ, per germline. The CDR3 sequence is 14 residues long. Trimming removed 2 bases at V and 4 bases at J, with 9 bases between. With regard to this clone: What it binds is not known.

The sample here was peripheral blood, taken on day 0 of AZD1222 vaccination. The receptor comes from an adult in good health. V is TRBV5-1 and J is TRBJ2-2; no firm D call. As DNA, the CDR3 is TGCGCCAGCAGCTTTACCCGCCCCACCGGGGAGCTGTTTTTT. Its protein product is CASSFTRPTGELFF.